The sequence of this T cell receptor beta chain was determined in a study of blood T cell repertoires in COVID-19. CDR1 is MNHEY and CDR2 is SVGAGI in the germline V gene. V was clipped by 0 bases and J by 7 bases, with 15 bases between them. The CDR3 runs to 16 residues. Sequencing was performed with immunoSEQ multiplex PCR; in TCRdb, only in-frame clones are kept and a portion is missing. Among some 430,000 clones, 90% were seen once, and the ten largest hold approximately 0.65%. What was sequenced was PBMCs or T cells enriched from blood (not recorded which). The V gene is TRBV6-5, the J gene TRBJ2-2; D possibly corresponds to TRBD2 (5 bases). This TCR came from a man younger than 35 who had recovered from COVID-19. As DNA, the CDR3 is TGTGCCAGCAGTTACTCGAGGGATGGTCGAAGCGGGGAGCTGTTTTTT. Its protein is CASSYSRDGRSGELFF.